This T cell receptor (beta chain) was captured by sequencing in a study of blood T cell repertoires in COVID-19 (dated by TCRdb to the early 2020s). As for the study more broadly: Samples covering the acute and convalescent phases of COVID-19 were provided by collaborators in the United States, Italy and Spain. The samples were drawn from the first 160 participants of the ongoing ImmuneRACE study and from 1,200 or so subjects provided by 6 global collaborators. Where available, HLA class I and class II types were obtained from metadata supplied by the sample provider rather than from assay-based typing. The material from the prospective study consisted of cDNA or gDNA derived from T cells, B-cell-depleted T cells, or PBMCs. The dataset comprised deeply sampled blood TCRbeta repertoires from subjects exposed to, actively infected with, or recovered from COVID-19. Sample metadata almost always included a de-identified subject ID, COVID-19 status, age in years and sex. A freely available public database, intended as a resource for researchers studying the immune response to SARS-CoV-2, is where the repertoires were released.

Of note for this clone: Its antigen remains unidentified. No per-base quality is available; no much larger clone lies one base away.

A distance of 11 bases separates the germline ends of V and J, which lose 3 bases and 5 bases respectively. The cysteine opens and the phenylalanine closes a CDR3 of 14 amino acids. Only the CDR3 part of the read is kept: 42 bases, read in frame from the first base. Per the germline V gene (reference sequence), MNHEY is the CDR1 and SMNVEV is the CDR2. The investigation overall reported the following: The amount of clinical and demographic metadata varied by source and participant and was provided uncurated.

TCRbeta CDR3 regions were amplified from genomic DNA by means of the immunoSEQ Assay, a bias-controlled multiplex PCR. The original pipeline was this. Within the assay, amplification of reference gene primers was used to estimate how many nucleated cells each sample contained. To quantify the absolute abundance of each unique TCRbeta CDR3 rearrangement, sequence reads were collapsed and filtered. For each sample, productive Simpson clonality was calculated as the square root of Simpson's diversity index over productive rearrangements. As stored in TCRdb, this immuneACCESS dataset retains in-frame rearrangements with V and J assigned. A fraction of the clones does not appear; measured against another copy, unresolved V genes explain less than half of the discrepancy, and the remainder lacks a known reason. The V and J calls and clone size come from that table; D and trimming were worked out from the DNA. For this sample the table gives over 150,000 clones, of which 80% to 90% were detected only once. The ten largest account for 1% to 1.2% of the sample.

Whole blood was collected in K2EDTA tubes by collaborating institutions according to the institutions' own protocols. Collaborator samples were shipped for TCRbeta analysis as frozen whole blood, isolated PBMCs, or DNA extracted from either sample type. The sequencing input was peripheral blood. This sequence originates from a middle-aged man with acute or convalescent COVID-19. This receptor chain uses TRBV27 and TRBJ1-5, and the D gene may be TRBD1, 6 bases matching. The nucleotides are TGTGCCAGCAGTTTGGGGGCAGGGCATCAGCCCCAGCATTTT. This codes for CASSLGAGHQPQHF.